This T cell receptor beta chain derives from a study of blood T cell repertoires in COVID-19. Study details: T cells, B-cell-depleted T cells, or PBMCs supplied cDNA or gDNA.

Germline CDR1 reads MNHEY; CDR2 reads SVGAGI. This CDR3 is 13 amino acids long. V lost 2 bases and J 7 bases, leaving 12 bases between the germline ends. In the study's own analysis: The assay estimated nucleated cells by amplifying reference gene primers. Method: immunoSEQ multiplex PCR; TCRdb's copy keeps in-frame clones and lacks some. The DNA gave D and trimming, while V, J and clone size come from that table. The table includes around 81,000 clones, 88% detected once. This rearrangement joins TRBV6-5 to TRBJ2-7; D might be TRBD2 (7 bases). The material sequenced was peripheral blood. The origin of this receptor is a man between 65 and 85 years old with acute or convalescent COVID-19. The chain's CDR3 is CASSYGGAGEQYF. As DNA, the CDR3 is TGTGCCAGCAGTTACGGGGGGGCGGGGGAGCAGTACTTC.